This is a list of T cell receptor beta chains from one sample in a study of T-cell memory formation after mild COVID-19. TCRdb re-analysed the 5' RACE reads in MiXCR, keeping a single row per CDR3 protein. The sample carries fewer than 450,000 distinct CDR3 sequences, 20% to 25% recorded once. The sample was PBMCs or a T cell subset sorted from them (not recorded which). The receptors derive from an adult woman who had mild COVID-19 (a few samples of this study predate the infection). Cell type and time point are not known. Both conserved end residues are part of each CDR3. Each record gives: CDR3 protein, CDR3 DNA, clone size, CDR3 length, V gene, J gene, D gene. D genes are given only for firm matches. Size is omitted from some rows. Given values are once, few, many or a class for expanded clones.

CDR3aa: CASLATSGAGGPSYEQYF; CDR3nt: TGTGCCAGCTTGGCCACCTCCGGAGCGGGAGGACCCTCCTACGAGCAGTACTTC; abundance: -; len: 18; v_gene: TRBV5-4; j_gene: TRBJ2-7; d_gene: TRBD2
CDR3aa: CASSLLSDTEAFF; CDR3nt: TGTGCCAGCAGCCTACTTTCGGACACTGAAGCTTTCTTT; abundance: -; len: 13; v_gene: TRBV6-5; j_gene: TRBJ1-1; d_gene: -
CDR3aa: CASSYTTGTGSNYGYTF; CDR3nt: TGTGCCAGCAGTTACACCACCGGGACAGGGTCTAACTATGGCTACACCTTC; abundance: few; len: 17; v_gene: TRBV6-2/TRBV6-3; j_gene: TRBJ1-2; d_gene: TRBD1
CDR3aa: CASSLSQGASPLHF; CDR3nt: TGTGCCAGCAGCTTAAGTCAGGGAGCTTCACCCCTCCACTTT; abundance: -; len: 14; v_gene: TRBV5-4; j_gene: TRBJ1-6; d_gene: -
CDR3aa: CSVGPEAFF; CDR3nt: TGCAGCGTTGGTCCTGAAGCTTTCTTT; abundance: -; len: 9; v_gene: TRBV29-1; j_gene: TRBJ1-1; d_gene: -
CDR3aa: CASSPPRLVEETQYF; CDR3nt: TGTGCCAGCAGCCCCCCTCGGTTGGTGGAAGAGACCCAGTACTTC; abundance: few; len: 15; v_gene: TRBV7-9; j_gene: TRBJ2-5; d_gene: -
CDR3aa: CASSYLPKQPQHF; CDR3nt: TGTGCCAGCAGTTACTTACCTAAGCAGCCCCAGCATTTT; abundance: few; len: 13; v_gene: TRBV6-2/TRBV6-3; j_gene: TRBJ1-5; d_gene: -
CDR3aa: CAWSVGNSPNQPQHF; CDR3nt: TGTGCCTGGAGTGTTGGGAACAGCCCCAATCAGCCCCAGCATTTT; abundance: -; len: 15; v_gene: TRBV30; j_gene: TRBJ1-5; d_gene: -
CDR3aa: CASSLSRGAQETQYF; CDR3nt: TGTGCCAGCAGCTTATCCCGGGGAGCCCAAGAGACCCAGTACTTC; abundance: -; len: 15; v_gene: TRBV11-3; j_gene: TRBJ2-5; d_gene: -
CDR3aa: CATSDPTTTQYF; CDR3nt: TGTGCCACCAGTGACCCGACAACTACGCAGTATTTT; abundance: few; len: 12; v_gene: TRBV24-1; j_gene: TRBJ2-3; d_gene: -
CDR3aa: CASSTNNYEQYF; CDR3nt: TGTGCCAGCAGCACAAACAACTACGAGCAGTACTTC; abundance: -; len: 12; v_gene: TRBV9; j_gene: TRBJ2-7; d_gene: -
CDR3aa: CASSQVQRPNEQFF; CDR3nt: TGCGCCAGCAGCCAAGTACAGAGGCCCAATGAGCAGTTCTTC; abundance: -; len: 14; v_gene: TRBV4-1; j_gene: TRBJ2-1; d_gene: -
CDR3aa: CASSLGSGGFYNEQFF; CDR3nt: TGTGCCAGCAGCTTAGGGAGCGGGGGGTTCTACAATGAGCAGTTCTTC; abundance: -; len: 16; v_gene: TRBV11-2; j_gene: TRBJ2-1; d_gene: TRBD2
CDR3aa: CASSPPELQETQYF; CDR3nt: TGTGCCAGCTCACCACCGGAGTTGCAAGAGACCCAGTACTTC; abundance: -; len: 14; v_gene: TRBV18; j_gene: TRBJ2-5; d_gene: -
CDR3aa: CASSLVPGDYGYTF; CDR3nt: TGTGCCAGCAGCTTAGTCCCCGGAGACTATGGCTACACCTTC; abundance: -; len: 14; v_gene: TRBV7-6; j_gene: TRBJ1-2; d_gene: -
CDR3aa: CASSFGGGQDTQYF; CDR3nt: TGTGCCAGCAGCTTCGGGGGGGGGCAAGATACGCAGTATTTT; abundance: few; len: 14; v_gene: TRBV7-3; j_gene: TRBJ2-3; d_gene: TRBD2
CDR3aa: CASSLALGGELFF; CDR3nt: TGTGCCAGCAGCTTAGCACTTGGCGGGGAGCTGTTTTTT; abundance: -; len: 13; v_gene: TRBV7-6; j_gene: TRBJ2-2; d_gene: -
CDR3aa: CASSSRLAGAKETQYF; CDR3nt: TGTGCCAGCAGCTCCCGACTAGCGGGGGCGAAAGAGACCCAGTACTTC; abundance: many; len: 16; v_gene: TRBV5-8; j_gene: TRBJ2-5; d_gene: TRBD2
CDR3aa: CASSPQGPGTGELFF; CDR3nt: TGTGCCAGCAGCCCACAGGGTCCAGGAACCGGGGAGCTGTTTTTT; abundance: -; len: 15; v_gene: TRBV11-1; j_gene: TRBJ2-2; d_gene: -
CDR3aa: CASIKQGSTDTQYF; CDR3nt: TGTGCCAGCATCAAACAGGGTAGCACAGATACGCAGTATTTT; abundance: few; len: 14; v_gene: TRBV6-1; j_gene: TRBJ2-3; d_gene: -
CDR3aa: CSVGELAEYTGELFF; CDR3nt: TGCAGCGTTGGAGAACTAGCGGAGTACACCGGGGAGCTGTTTTTT; abundance: -; len: 15; v_gene: TRBV29-1; j_gene: TRBJ2-2; d_gene: TRBD2
CDR3aa: CSASRTGRDEQFF; CDR3nt: TGCAGTGCTAGCCGAACGGGCCGCGATGAGCAGTTCTTC; abundance: few; len: 13; v_gene: TRBV20-1; j_gene: TRBJ2-1; d_gene: -
CDR3aa: CASIQGGTVNTEAFF; CDR3nt: TGCGCCAGCATCCAAGGAGGGACGGTGAACACTGAAGCTTTCTTT; abundance: -; len: 15; v_gene: TRBV5-1; j_gene: TRBJ1-1; d_gene: -
CDR3aa: CASSPTGTSYEQYF; CDR3nt: TGTGCCAGCAGTCCCACCGGGACTTCCTACGAGCAGTACTTC; abundance: -; len: 14; v_gene: TRBV12-3/TRBV12-4; j_gene: TRBJ2-7; d_gene: -
CDR3aa: CSARLHSGTEAFF; CDR3nt: TGCAGTGCTAGACTCCATTCCGGCACTGAAGCTTTCTTT; abundance: -; len: 13; v_gene: TRBV20-1; j_gene: TRBJ1-1; d_gene: -
CDR3aa: CASSLSVIDTGELFF; CDR3nt: TGTGCCAGCAGTTTGTCGGTGATAGACACCGGGGAGCTGTTTTTT; abundance: many; len: 15; v_gene: TRBV12-3/TRBV12-4; j_gene: TRBJ2-2; d_gene: -
CDR3aa: CASSERAGEQYF; CDR3nt: TGTGCCAGCAGTGAACGGGCTGGGGAGCAGTACTTC; abundance: few; len: 12; v_gene: TRBV25-1; j_gene: TRBJ2-7; d_gene: -
CDR3aa: CASSFGDAEQFF; CDR3nt: TGTGCCAGCAGCTTTGGGGACGCCGAGCAGTTCTTC; abundance: few; len: 12; v_gene: TRBV7-6; j_gene: TRBJ2-1; d_gene: -
CDR3aa: CSVEDRAKDYEQYF; CDR3nt: TGCAGCGTTGAAGACCGGGCCAAGGACTACGAGCAGTACTTC; abundance: -; len: 14; v_gene: TRBV29-1; j_gene: TRBJ2-7; d_gene: -
CDR3aa: CASRLERAGGYEQYF; CDR3nt: TGTGCCAGCAGGCTAGAAAGGGCGGGAGGCTACGAGCAGTACTTC; abundance: -; len: 15; v_gene: TRBV12-3/TRBV12-4; j_gene: TRBJ2-7; d_gene: TRBD2
CDR3aa: CASSLHSTLYEQYF; CDR3nt: TGTGCCAGCAGCCTACATTCAACCCTCTACGAGCAGTACTTC; abundance: -; len: 14; v_gene: TRBV12-1; j_gene: TRBJ2-7; d_gene: -